The 3 T cell receptor beta chains presented below share a single source sample, sequenced in a study of cytomegalovirus exposure and HLA in healthy donors (TCRdb year 2017). Libraries were built with the immunoSEQ multiplex PCR assay. TCRdb provides this immuneACCESS table in a form limited to in-frame rearrangements. Some clones are lacking; in checked studies, under half of them reflect an unresolved V gene, and why the rest are absent is not known. The table for this sample lists roughly 90,000 clones; roughly 85% of them were counted only once. The ten largest account for 20% to 25% of the sample. Material for sequencing was PBMCs. The receptors here all came from a man aged 18 to 29 in good health and CMV-seropositive.

This clone was recorded a few times. The genes are TRBV6-5 and TRBJ1-3; D not resolved. Trimming left V 5 bases short and J 0 bases short, with 8 bases between. Germline lookup yields CDR1 MNHEY and CDR2 SVGAGI. The CDR3 sequence is 14 residues long. CDR3 sequence: CASSPNSSGNTIYF. The CDR3 coding sequence is TGTGCCAGCAGTCCCAACAGCTCTGGAAACACCATATATTTT.

This clone was observed once. The CDR3 loop is CASSLDLLEGEGYTF. CDR3 DNA sequence: TGCGCCAGCAGCTTGGATCTGTTAGAGGGTGAGGGCTACACCTTC. The chain couples TRBV5-1 to TRBJ1-2; D gene ambiguous. The CDR3 totals 15 residues. Germline V gives CDR1 SGHRS, CDR2 YFSETQ. The germline V and J ends were trimmed by 0 bases and 8 bases, with 17 bases remaining between them.

CDR3 nucleotide sequence: TGTGCCAGCCAGCGGACAGGGGTCTACAATGAGCAGTTCTTC. It specifies CASQRTGVYNEQFF. The chain joins TRBV2 to TRBJ2-1, with TRBD1 identical over 9 bases. Losses at the gene ends were 8 bases for V and 3 bases for J; bases not matched to a gene: 5. CDR1 and CDR2 (germline): SNHLY, FYNNEI. This CDR3 has 14 amino acids.